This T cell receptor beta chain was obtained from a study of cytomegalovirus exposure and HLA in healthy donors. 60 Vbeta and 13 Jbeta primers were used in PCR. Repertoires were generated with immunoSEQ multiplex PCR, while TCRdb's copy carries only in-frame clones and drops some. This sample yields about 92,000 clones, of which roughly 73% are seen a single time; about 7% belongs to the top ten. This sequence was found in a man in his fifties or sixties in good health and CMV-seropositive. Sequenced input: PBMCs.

In nucleotides, the CDR3 is TGTGCCAGCAGCTTAGGAGGACAGGGGGCAAATGGCTACACCTTC. It is translated as CASSLGGQGANGYTF. The chain links TRBV7-3 to TRBJ1-2; 11 bases are a match to TRBD1. The ends lost 2 bases at V and 6 bases at J; junction bases unmatched: 5. Germline lookup yields CDR1 SGHTA and CDR2 FQGTGA. CDR3 length: 15 amino acids. The entire variable domain, with the rest obtained from reference TRBV7-3 and TRBJ1-2, is as follows: GAGVSQTPSNKVTEKGKYVELRCDPISGHTALYWYRQSLGQGPEFLIYFQGTGAADDSGLPNDRFFAVRPEGSVSTLKIQRTERGDSAVYLCASSLGGQGANGYTFGSGTRLTVV.